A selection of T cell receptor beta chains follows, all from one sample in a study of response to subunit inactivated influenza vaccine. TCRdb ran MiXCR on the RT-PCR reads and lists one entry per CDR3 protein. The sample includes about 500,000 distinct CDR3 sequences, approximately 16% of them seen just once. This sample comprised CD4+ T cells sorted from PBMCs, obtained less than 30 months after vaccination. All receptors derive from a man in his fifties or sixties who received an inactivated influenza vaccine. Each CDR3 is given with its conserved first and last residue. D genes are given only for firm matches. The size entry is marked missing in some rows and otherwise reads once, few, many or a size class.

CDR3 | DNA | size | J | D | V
CASSPRGGGLRGTDTQYF | TGTGCCAGCTCACCACGGGGCGGCGGGCTCCGAGGCACAGATACGCAGTATTTT | few | TRBJ2-3 | - | TRBV18
CSARVGTAHSNQPQHF | TGCAGTGCTAGAGTCGGGACTGCTCATAGCAATCAGCCCCAGCATTTT | - | TRBJ1-5 | - | TRBV20-1
CRKQLGQGNYGYTF | TGCAGGAAACAGCTGGGACAGGGCAACTATGGCTACACCTTC | few | TRBJ1-2 | TRBD1 | TRBV20-1
CSARGTSGRRGTQYF | TGCAGTGCTAGAGGGACTAGCGGGAGGAGGGGGACCCAGTACTTC | few | TRBJ2-5 | TRBD2 | TRBV20-1
CASSRQGPRTDTQYF | TGTGCCAGCAGTCGACAGGGCCCCCGGACAGATACGCAGTATTTT | - | TRBJ2-3 | TRBD1 | TRBV6-1
CAISFGTVNNEQFF | TGTGCCATCAGTTTCGGGACAGTTAACAATGAGCAGTTCTTC | - | TRBJ2-1 | TRBD1 | TRBV10-3
CASSATGEQFF | TGTGCCAGCAGCGCCACAGGGGAGCAGTTCTTC | - | TRBJ2-1 | - | TRBV7-6
CASRPGQLNTEAFF | TGTGCCAGCAGGCCGGGACAATTGAACACTGAAGCTTTCTTT | - | TRBJ1-1 | - | TRBV12-3/TRBV12-4
CASSPGGGRSGNTIYF | TGTGCCAGCAGCCCCGGGGGGGGGCGGTCTGGAAACACCATATATTTT | - | TRBJ1-3 | - | TRBV5-8
CASSPRTAGELFF | TGTGCCAGCAGTCCCAGGACTGCCGGGGAGCTGTTTTTT | few | TRBJ2-2 | - | TRBV12-3/TRBV12-4
CASSLDTTYEQYF | TGCGCCAGCAGCTTGGACACGACCTACGAGCAGTACTTC | many | TRBJ2-7 | - | TRBV5-1
CASSIRGSGSYADTQYF | TGTGCCAGTAGTATACGGGGTAGCGGGAGTTATGCAGATACGCAGTATTTT | few | TRBJ2-3 | TRBD2 | TRBV19
CASRSTTDEQYF | TGTGCCAGCAGGTCAACTACCGACGAGCAGTACTTC | few | TRBJ2-7 | - | TRBV5-6
CSAEKGHQNSYEQYF | TGCAGTGCGGAGAAGGGGCACCAGAACTCCTACGAGCAGTACTTC | - | TRBJ2-7 | - | TRBV20-1
CSARDRAANTGELFF | TGCAGTGCTAGAGATCGTGCGGCGAACACCGGGGAGCTGTTTTTT | - | TRBJ2-2 | - | TRBV20-1
CASSLDGSGLYYGYTF | TGTGCCAGCAGCTTAGATGGGTCAGGTCTCTACTATGGCTACACCTTC | - | TRBJ1-2 | - | TRBV7-2
CASSLEPHLNEQFF | TGCGCCAGCAGCCTTGAACCCCACCTCAATGAGCAGTTCTTC | few | TRBJ2-1 | - | TRBV5-1
CASRQASGNTIYF | TGTGCCAGCAGACAGGCATCTGGAAACACCATATATTTT | - | TRBJ1-3 | - | TRBV6-2/TRBV6-3
CASSLASRSSQETQYF | TGTGCCAGCAGCTTGGCCTCGCGGAGCTCACAAGAGACCCAGTACTTC | - | TRBJ2-5 | - | TRBV5-4
CSARDQKTYEQYF | TGCAGTGCTAGAGACCAGAAGACCTACGAGCAGTACTTC | few | TRBJ2-7 | - | TRBV20-1
CASSRKGQIYGYTF | TGTGCCAGCAGCCGAAAAGGGCAAATCTATGGCTACACCTTC | - | TRBJ1-2 | - | TRBV27
CASSPARPTDTQYF | TGTGCCAGCAGTCCGGCCAGACCCACAGATACGCAGTATTTT | many | TRBJ2-3 | - | TRBV12-3/TRBV12-4
CASREGLYEQYF | TGTGCCAGCAGGGAAGGACTGTACGAGCAGTACTTC | - | TRBJ2-7 | - | TRBV6-1
CSVDPSGRYEQFF | TGCAGCGTTGACCCTAGCGGGAGATATGAGCAGTTCTTC | few | TRBJ2-1 | TRBD2 | TRBV29-1
CASSLTAEGEPQHF | TGCGCCAGCAGCTTGACAGCGGAGGGGGAGCCCCAGCATTTT | - | TRBJ1-5 | - | TRBV5-1
CASSPNWDRVKETQYF | TGTGCCAGCAGCCCTAATTGGGACAGGGTGAAAGAGACCCAGTACTTC | - | TRBJ2-5 | TRBD1 | TRBV5-6
CASSQEGGVGGYEQYF | TGTGCCAGCAGCCAAGAAGGCGGGGTCGGAGGCTACGAGCAGTACTTC | - | TRBJ2-7 | - | TRBV4-2
CASSLERQGNTEAFF | TGTGCCAGCAGCTTAGAACGACAGGGGAACACTGAAGCTTTCTTT | many | TRBJ1-1 | TRBD1 | TRBV7-8
CASSLTSGALGNEQFF | TGTGCCAGCAGCCTAACTAGCGGAGCTCTTGGGAATGAGCAGTTCTTC | many | TRBJ2-1 | TRBD2 | TRBV12-3/TRBV12-4
CASRGQVGLWETQYF | TGTGCCAGCAGAGGACAGGTCGGGCTGTGGGAGACCCAGTACTTC | - | TRBJ2-5 | TRBD1 | TRBV7-2
CASSLVQGSNEKLFF | TGCGCCAGCAGCTTGGTGCAGGGATCAAATGAAAAACTGTTTTTT | few | TRBJ1-4 | - | TRBV5-1
CAWRGGGGNTEAFF | TGTGCCTGGAGAGGAGGAGGGGGCAACACTGAAGCTTTCTTT | - | TRBJ1-1 | TRBD1 | TRBV30
CASSSAQLRDTQYF | TGTGCCAGCAGTTCCGCACAACTGAGGGATACGCAGTATTTT | many | TRBJ2-3 | - | TRBV6-5
CAISESVRVTEAFF | TGTGCCATCAGTGAGTCGGTAAGGGTCACTGAAGCTTTCTTT | few | TRBJ1-1 | - | TRBV10-3
CASSLGSGRVTGELFF | TGTGCCAGCAGTTTAGGTAGCGGGAGAGTAACCGGGGAGCTGTTTTTT | - | TRBJ2-2 | TRBD2 | TRBV12-3/TRBV12-4
CSVEDRFGDSGNTIYF | TGCAGCGTTGAAGATAGGTTCGGGGACTCTGGAAACACCATATATTTT | many | TRBJ1-3 | - | TRBV29-1
CASSTDRAGPGYTF | TGTGCCAGTAGTACGGACCGGGCAGGCCCTGGCTACACCTTC | few | TRBJ1-2 | - | TRBV19
CASSLAAGANTGELFF | TGTGCCAGCAGCTTAGCGGCAGGGGCAAACACCGGGGAGCTGTTTTTT | many | TRBJ2-2 | - | TRBV7-2
CASIPSLMNTEAFF | TGTGCCAGCATCCCGAGTTTAATGAACACTGAAGCTTTCTTT | - | TRBJ1-1 | - | TRBV6-1
CASSLVREVVAGEQFF | TGTGCCAGCAGCTTAGTCCGGGAGGTGGTGGCGGGTGAGCAGTTCTTC | - | TRBJ2-1 | TRBD2 | TRBV11-2
CASRPGGHNSPLHF | TGCGCCAGCAGGCCAGGGGGTCATAATTCACCCCTCCACTTT | few | TRBJ1-6 | TRBD1 | TRBV5-1
CSARPHAGLNYGYTF | TGCAGTGCTAGACCCCACGCGGGCCTTAACTATGGCTACACCTTC | few | TRBJ1-2 | - | TRBV20-1
CASSEVPGQGQETQYF | TGTGCCAGCAGCGAAGTACCGGGCCAGGGGCAAGAGACCCAGTACTTC | few | TRBJ2-5 | - | TRBV21-1
CATSILAGVRETQYF | TGTGCCACCAGCATCCTAGCGGGGGTGCGGGAGACCCAGTACTTC | - | TRBJ2-5 | TRBD2 | TRBV15
CSVERSRAGAGELFF | TGCAGCGTTGAGCGGAGCCGAGCGGGAGCCGGGGAGCTGTTTTTT | - | TRBJ2-2 | TRBD2 | TRBV29-1
CASSGPGQGWYNEQFF | TGTGCCAGTAGTGGGCCGGGACAGGGGTGGTACAATGAGCAGTTCTTC | few | TRBJ2-1 | TRBD1 | TRBV19
CSAAQNTEAFF | TGCAGTGCTGCACAGAACACTGAAGCTTTCTTT | - | TRBJ1-1 | - | TRBV20-1
CASRKRTGTSSGANVLTF | TGTGCCAGCAGGAAAAGGACAGGAACCAGCTCTGGGGCCAACGTCCTGACTTTC | - | TRBJ2-6 | TRBD1 | TRBV12-3/TRBV12-4
CASRQALSEQYF | TGTGCCAGCAGGCAAGCTTTATCCGAGCAGTACTTC | - | TRBJ2-7 | - | TRBV28
CSAGRQGAYEQYF | TGCAGTGCTGGCCGACAGGGGGCCTACGAGCAGTACTTC | - | TRBJ2-7 | TRBD1 | TRBV20-1
CASRGTSGDQETQYF | TGTGCCAGCAGGGGGACTAGCGGGGACCAAGAGACCCAGTACTTC | - | TRBJ2-5 | TRBD2 | TRBV7-9
CASSSDGGGIEQYF | TGTGCCAGCAGCTCGGACGGTGGGGGTATCGAGCAGTACTTC | - | TRBJ2-7 | - | TRBV7-9
CSARDPSPPNTGELFF | TGCAGTGCTAGAGATCCTAGTCCCCCGAACACCGGGGAGCTGTTTTTT | - | TRBJ2-2 | - | TRBV20-1
CSVILAFTDTQYF | TGCAGCGTCATACTAGCTTTTACAGATACGCAGTATTTT | few | TRBJ2-3 | - | TRBV29-1
CASRGGSYNEQFF | TGTGCCAGCAGGGGGGGTTCCTACAATGAGCAGTTCTTC | - | TRBJ2-1 | - | TRBV28